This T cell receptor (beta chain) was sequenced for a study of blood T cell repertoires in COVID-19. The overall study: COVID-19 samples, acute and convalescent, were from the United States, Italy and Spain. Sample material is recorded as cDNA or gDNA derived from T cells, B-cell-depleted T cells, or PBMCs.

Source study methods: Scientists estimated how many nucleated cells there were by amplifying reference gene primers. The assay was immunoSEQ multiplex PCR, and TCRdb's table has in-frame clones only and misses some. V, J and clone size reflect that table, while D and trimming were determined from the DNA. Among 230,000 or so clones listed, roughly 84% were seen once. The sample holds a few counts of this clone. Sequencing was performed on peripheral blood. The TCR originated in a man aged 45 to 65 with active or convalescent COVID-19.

CDR3 coding DNA: TGCAGCGTTGGTCGGGACAGGGTCACCGGGGAGCTGTTTTTT. Protein product: CSVGRDRVTGELFF. This chain connects TRBV29-1 to TRBJ2-2; 9 nucleotides align to TRBD1. The V and J ends lost 4 bases and 4 bases, in that order; junction bases with no gene match: 4. Germline V gene lookup returns CDR1 SQVTM and CDR2 ANQGSEA. There are 14 residues in the CDR3.